A selection of T cell receptor beta chains follows, all from one sample in a study of graft-versus-host responses after intestinal transplantation. These TCRs are of unknown antigen specificity. Using immunoSEQ multiplex PCR, the repertoire was profiled, and TCRdb retains in-frame clones only, with some absent. This table has 98,000 or so clones, about 88% appearing once. The specimen comprised unstimulated CD4+ T cells sorted from spleen or lymph node cells, sampled before intestinal transplant. The receptors come from a human donor who received an intestinal transplant. Both conserved end residues are part of each CDR3. A D gene is named only where the DNA matches it firmly. Clone size is not always given. Where it is, it says once, few, many or a class for expanded clones.

>.|TRBJ1-2|TRBV6-5|TRBD1
TGTGCCAGCAGGTCCGGGACAGAGGCCAACTATGGCTACACCTTC
CASRSGTEANYGYTF
>once|TRBJ2-2|TRBV23-1|TRBD1
TGCGCCAGCAGTCAGGGGACAGTTTTCACCGGGGAGCTGTTTTTT
CASSQGTVFTGELFF
>.|TRBJ2-7|TRBV5-4|.
TGTGCCAGCAGCTTGGGAATAGGGGCGGGGCCCGGGAAAGAGCAGTACTTC
CASSLGIGAGPGKEQYF
>.|TRBJ2-3|TRBV14|.
TGTGCCAGCAGCTTGTTCAGGGGTTTAGAAAACACAGATACGCAGTATTTT
CASSLFRGLENTDTQYF
>once|TRBJ2-6|TRBV5-1|.
TGCGCCAGCAGCTCAAGGTCGGGCTCTGGGGCCAACGTCCTGACTTTC
CASSSRSGSGANVLTF
>.|TRBJ1-2|TRBV12-5|TRBD1
TGTGCTAGTGGCATGGGACAGATCTATGGCTACACCTTC
CASGMGQIYGYTF
>.|TRBJ2-5|TRBV7-6|.
TGTGCCAGCAGCTTAGGTGGGGGTGCAGAGACCCAGTACTTC
CASSLGGGAETQYF
>.|TRBJ1-6|TRBV6-5|.
TGTGCCAGCAGGAGGACAGAGGGTAATTCACCCCTCCACTTT
CASRRTEGNSPLHF
>.|TRBJ2-7|TRBV5-4|TRBD2
TGTGCCAGCAGCTCCCGGGTAGCGGGCACCTACGAGCAGTACTTC
CASSSRVAGTYEQYF
>.|TRBJ2-5|TRBV11-2|.
TGTGCCAGCAGCCCGCTTTCCGGGACCACGTACCAAGAGACCCAGTACTTC
CASSPLSGTTYQETQYF
>.|TRBJ2-5|TRBV5-1|.
TGCGCCAGCAGCACCGGGACCACTCATTACGAGACCCAGTACTTC
CASSTGTTHYETQYF
>once|TRBJ2-7|TRBV21-1|.
TGTGCCAGCAGCAAGAGGGCAGGAAGAGCCGAGCAGTACTTC
CASSKRAGRAEQYF
>.|TRBJ1-5|TRBV25-1|.
TGTGCCAGCAGCGAAGCGCTGAGTGGTCAGCCCCAGCATTTT
CASSEALSGQPQHF
>.|TRBJ2-3|TRBV7-3|.
TGTGCCAGCAGCTTAAACCCCACAGATACGCAGTATTTT
CASSLNPTDTQYF
>.|TRBJ1-3|TRBV7-6|.
TGTGCCAGCAGCTTATCCCCGGCGGGGCGCGACTCTGGAAACACCATATATTTT
CASSLSPAGRDSGNTIYF
>.|TRBJ2-5|TRBV4-2|.
TGTGCCAGCAGCCAAGATGAGGGAACTGGGGAGACCCAGTACTTC
CASSQDEGTGETQYF
>.|TRBJ1-1|TRBV29-1|.
TGCAGCGTTGCCCGCCCAATGAACACTGAAGCTTTCTTT
CSVARPMNTEAFF